Each of the 20 T cell receptor beta chains below was sequenced from the same sample in a study of cytomegalovirus exposure and HLA in healthy donors. PCR was performed using 60 Vbeta and 13 Jbeta primers. Assay: immunoSEQ multiplex PCR; the TCRdb copy retains only in-frame clones and omits some. Found here are roughly 51,000 clones; the top ten clones hold about 6.1%. Sequencing was done on a sample of PBMCs. The receptors here all came from a male donor in good health and CMV-seropositive.

The chain couples TRBV6-5 to TRBJ2-1; unclear D gene. The CDR3 is 16 amino acids. Between the trimmed V and J ends, which lost 2 bases and 0 bases, there was a span of 11 bases. Germline V gene sequence: CDR1 MNHEY, CDR2 SVGAGI. CDR3 sequence (DNA): TGTGCCAGCAGTTACGAGAACCCGAACTCCTACAATGAGCAGTTCTTC. The encoded protein is CASSYENPNSYNEQFF.

The V and J genes are TRBV4-1 and TRBJ2-5, with 10 bases identical to TRBD1. The J call may be faulty, since TRBJ2-7 better matches the DNA end. Germline CDR1 is MGHRA and CDR2 is YSYEKL. There are 15 residues in the CDR3. CDR3 in DNA: TGCGCCAGCAGCCAAGGCGGGACAGGGGACCACGAGCAGTACTTC. Its protein is CASSQGGTGDHEQYF.

The V and J genes are TRBV6-5 and TRBJ1-1; no reliable D call. Germline CDR1 MNHEY, CDR2 SVGAGI. Trimming left V 3 bases short and J 6 bases short, with 14 bases between. CDR3 length equals 14 residues. The CDR3 is CASSYNPGWSEAFF. DNA for the CDR3: TGTGCCAGCAGTTATAATCCGGGTTGGTCTGAAGCTTTCTTT.

V is TRBV4-3 and J is TRBJ2-1, with a tentative D call TRBD2 (5 bases). The CDR3 extends over 15 amino acids. CDR1 and CDR2 from the germline V gene are LGHNA and YSLEER. The V and J ends lost 1 base and 2 bases respectively, with 9 bases between them. CDR3: CASSQVPGTYNEQFF. CDR3 coding DNA: TGCGCCAGCAGCCAAGTCCCGGGAACCTACAATGAGCAGTTCTTC.

The V gene is TRBV7-9, the J gene TRBJ1-6; TRBD1 is a possible D gene (6 bases). The germline V gene has CDR1 SEHNR and CDR2 FQNEAQ (reference sequence). The V end lost 5 bases, the J end lost 7 bases, and 12 bases lay between the germline ends. The CDR3 is 14 residues long. The CDR3 bases are TGTGCCAGCAGCCGGACAGAACCCAATTCACCCCTCCACTTT. Protein: CASSRTEPNSPLHF.

V gene TRBV28 combines with J gene TRBJ2-2; D unresolved. The V gene's germline CDR1 is MDHEN and CDR2 SYDVKM. Trimming shortened V by 3 bases and J by 1 base, and 6 bases separated the two germline ends. The CDR3 contains 14 residues. This CDR3 reads CASSLRQNTGELFF. The CDR3 region has the DNA TGTGCCAGCAGTTTGAGGCAGAACACCGGGGAGCTGTTTTTT.

The chain employs TRBV7-2 and TRBJ1-2, with D perhaps TRBD1 (5 bases). The CDR3 has 16 amino acids. V was shortened by 5 bases and J by 3 bases, with 19 bases between the two germline ends. Germline CDR1 SGHTA, CDR2 FQGNSA. The CDR3 nucleotides read TGTGCCAGCAGCCCGCAGTTGGGGGGTGCTCACTATGGCTACACCTTC. Encoded protein: CASSPQLGGAHYGYTF.

The gene calls are TRBV4-1 and TRBJ2-1, with 8 bases that match TRBD1. CDR1 is MGHRA, CDR2 YSYEKL, per germline. The V and J ends lost 0 bases and 9 bases, in that order; junction bases with no gene match: 10. CDR3 length equals 16 residues. DNA for the CDR3: TGCGCCAGCAGCCAAGAGGGGACAGGACTTACAACTGAGCAGTTCTTC. Translated, it gives CASSQEGTGLTTEQFF.

The chain carries TRBV2 and TRBJ1-3, with a possible D match to TRBD1 (6 bases). Germline V gives CDR1 SNHLY, CDR2 FYNNEI. Deletions cut 3 bases from V and 4 bases from J, with 13 bases between. The CDR3 spans 15 residues. CDR3 DNA sequence: TGTGCCAGCAGTGAGTTCGGGACACAAGGAAACACCATATATTTT. Residues: CASSEFGTQGNTIYF. The variable domain in full, with the rest retrieved from reference TRBV2 and TRBJ1-3, is EPEVTQTPSHQVTQMGQEVILRCVPISNHLYFYWYRQILGQKVEFLVSFYNNEISEKSEIFDDQFSVERPDGSNFTLKIRSTKLEDSAMYFCASSEFGTQGNTIYFGEGSWLTVV.

The chain couples TRBV4-2 to TRBJ2-5, with D perhaps TRBD2 (6 bases). The CDR3 covers 15 residues. The germline V gene has CDR1 LGHNA and CDR2 YNFKEQ. V lost 0 bases and J 1 base, leaving 9 bases between the germline ends. In DNA form, the CDR3 reads TGTGCCAGCAGCCAAGATGCTAGCGCCCAAGAGACCCAGTACTTC. Its protein is CASSQDASAQETQYF.

The chain carries TRBV4-3 and TRBJ1-2; 9 nucleotides line up with TRBD1. J was trimmed by 4 bases and V by 3 bases; bases with no gene match: 9. The CDR3 spans 16 residues. CDR1 LGHNA and CDR2 YSLEER come from the germline V gene. The CDR3 region has the DNA TGCGCCAGCAGCCAGGACCTGGGACAGGGTCTCTATGGCTACACCTTC. It encodes CASSQDLGQGLYGYTF.

V is TRBV6-1 and J is TRBJ1-6, with TRBD1 as a possible D gene (5 bases). V dropped 2 bases and J dropped 10 bases, with 15 bases sitting between them. This CDR3 is 15 amino acids long. Germline V gives CDR1 MNHNS, CDR2 SASEGT. The DNA for the CDR3 is TGTGCCAGCAGTGAATGGGCAGGGCTCGGATCACCCCTCCACTTT. Protein sequence: CASSEWAGLGSPLHF.

The gene calls are TRBV7-2 and TRBJ2-7, with TRBD2 identical over 12 bases. V lost 5 bases, J lost 4 bases, and 3 bases stayed unmatched. Germline V gives CDR1 SGHTA, CDR2 FQGNSA. The CDR3 extends over 14 amino acids. The CDR3: CASSPTSGGYEQYF. The CDR3 DNA follows: TGTGCCAGCAGCCCGACTAGCGGGGGATACGAGCAGTACTTC.

The CDR3 DNA follows: TGTGCCAGCAGCGTACCGAGGACAGGGGGTACCGGGGAGCTGTTTTTT. It is translated as CASSVPRTGGTGELFF. V usage is TRBV9 and J usage is TRBJ2-2, with 10 bases that match TRBD1. V lost 1 base to trimming and J lost 5 bases; unmatched junction nucleotides: 5. The CDR3 runs 16 residues. Germline V gene sequence: CDR1 SGDLS, CDR2 YYNGEE.

The chain recombines TRBV9 with TRBJ2-3; TRBD2 matches at 8 bases. The trim removed 0 bases at V and 4 bases at J, leaving 7 bases unmatched. The CDR3 loop spans 16 amino acids. Looked up from germline, CDR1 is SGDLS and CDR2 is YYNGEE. The DNA of the CDR3 is TGTGCCAGCAGCGTAGCTGGTGGCGGGGGGCCAGATACGCAGTATTTT. Protein product: CASSVAGGGGPDTQYF.

This rearrangement joins TRBV7-9 to TRBJ2-3, with 9 positions matching TRBD2. CDR1 and CDR2 from the germline V gene are SEHNR and FQNEAQ (reference sequence). V lost 3 bases, J lost 6 bases, and 7 bases stayed unmatched. The CDR3 spans 15 residues. The CDR3 coding sequence is TGTGCCAGCAGCTTGCGGGGGGGCGATAAGGATACGCAGTATTTT. This sequence encodes CASSLRGGDKDTQYF.

The V gene is TRBV12-5, the J gene TRBJ2-7; 7 bases fit TRBD1. V lost 1 base to trimming and J lost 0 bases; unmatched junction nucleotides: 3. The CDR3 consists of 15 residues. Per the germline V gene, CDR1 is LGHNT and CDR2 is FRNRAP. CDR3 DNA sequence: TGTGCTAGTGGTTTGGGGGGGACAGTCTCCTACGAGCAGTACTTC. Protein: CASGLGGTVSYEQYF.

This chain connects TRBV6-5 to TRBJ2-1; a possible D gene is TRBD1 (6 bases). Trimming pared 0 bases from V and 5 bases from J, leaving 11 bases between. The CDR3 sequence is 15 residues long. Germline assignment: CDR1 MNHEY and CDR2 SVGAGI. CDR3 protein: CASSYSSGGDNEQFF. The CDR3 coding sequence is TGTGCCAGCAGTTACTCGAGTGGGGGCGACAATGAGCAGTTCTTC.

This chain connects TRBV4-3 to TRBJ2-5, with a possible D match to TRBD2 (7 bases). The DNA end is more similar to TRBJ2-7, so the J call may be wrong. The germline gives CDR1 LGHNA, CDR2 YSLEER. This CDR3 is 16 amino acids long. CDR3 in amino acids: CASSQESPGGLYEQYF. CDR3 bases: TGCGCCAGCAGCCAAGAAAGTCCGGGGGGCCTCTACGAGCAGTACTTC.

The rearrangement joins TRBV28 to TRBJ1-4, with 8 nucleotides matching TRBD1. The germline gives CDR1 MDHEN, CDR2 SYDVKM. The CDR3 consists of 14 residues. Trimming at V came to 4 bases and at J to 7 bases, leaving 5 bases not matched to a gene. The CDR3 sequence: CASSSSGGGEKLFF. CDR3 nucleotide sequence: TGTGCCAGCAGTTCCTCAGGGGGCGGTGAAAAACTGTTTTTT.